The sequence of this TCR beta chain was determined in a study of shared clonotypes between healthy human individuals. At the deep level, the assay was run. Only in-frame clones appear in the TCRdb table, and some are missing; sequencing was by immunoSEQ multiplex PCR. Of 850,000 to 1,100,000 clones in the sample, 70% to 80% were seen once. Regarding this clone: What it binds is unknown.

Study-wide results and caveats: Non-shared clonotypes showed lower generation probabilities than clonotypes common to all four donors. Sample collection involved blood only; tissue repertoires are likely different. Of the naive CD4 clonotypes, around 5.2% were shared across a handful of donors.

This CDR3 comprises 14 residues. Germline V lookup: CDR1 MNHEY, CDR2 SMNVEV (reference sequence). The V and J ends lost 4 bases and 6 bases, in that order; junction bases with no gene match: 9. The receptor was derived from a man aged 18 to 35 in good health. Some clones in this sample may be carry-over from other donors' samples. The chain recombines TRBV27 with TRBJ2-7; 7 bases fit TRBD1. The material sequenced was memory CD4+ T cells from PBMCs. Subset given: CD45RA-negative fraction. CDR3 coding DNA: TGTGCCAGCAGTTCCAGACAGGGCCCCAGCGAGCAGTACTTC. This codes for CASSSRQGPSEQYF.